This T cell receptor beta chain was found in a study of blood T cell repertoires in COVID-19. About the study: Researchers got acute and convalescent COVID-19 samples from the United States, Italy and Spain.

Libraries were prepared by immunoSEQ multiplex PCR; TCRdb keeps only in-frame clonotypes and omits some of them. The sample holds 110,000 or so clones, 75% to 85% seen once. This CDR3 is built from 15 residues. Per germline, CDR1 SGHRS and CDR2 YFSETQ. Trimming removed 4 bases from V and 3 bases from J; junction bases left unmatched: 6. Sequencing was done on a sample of peripheral blood. The TCR was taken from a woman aged 70 to 79 with acute or convalescent COVID-19. The chain links TRBV5-1 to TRBJ2-7; 11 nucleotides match TRBD1. The CDR3 is CASSPGQGANYEQYF. The CDR3 DNA follows: TGCGCCAGCAGCCCCGGACAGGGGGCAAACTACGAGCAGTACTTC.